These 15 T cell receptor beta chains were all obtained from the same sample, sequenced in a study of blood T cell repertoires in COVID-19. Repertoires were generated with immunoSEQ multiplex PCR, while TCRdb's copy carries only in-frame clones and drops some. The table has approximately 230,000 clones, about four fifths seen once. Sequenced sample: peripheral blood. The receptors originated from a man older than 75 with acute or convalescent COVID-19.

The chain joins TRBV29-1 to TRBJ2-2; TRBD2 matches 7 bases. J gave up 2 bases and V 4 bases, and 7 bases lay outside the gene matches. Per germline, CDR1 SQVTM and CDR2 ANQGSEA. The CDR3 has 15 residues. The CDR3 bases are TGCAGCGTTGTTGTTGCGGGAGAAAACACCGGGGAGCTGTTTTTT. Translating it yields CSVVVAGENTGELFF.

By its share, this clone is medium-sized (0.01 to 0.1%). The chain has TRBV12-3 or TRBV12-4 and TRBJ2-7; no clear D gene. The CDR3 runs 12 residues. V was shortened by 1 base and J by 3 bases, with 4 bases between the two germline ends. For the CDR3, the DNA is TGTGCCAGCAGTTTAGTCCACTACGAGCAGTACTTC. This sequence encodes CASSLVHYEQYF.

The chain joins TRBV5-4 to TRBJ2-2; D gene unclear. The CDR3 has 11 amino acids. Germline V gene sequence: CDR1 SGHNT, CDR2 YYREEE (reference sequence). The V gene lost 3 bases and the J gene lost 8 bases, with 5 bases spanning the gap. The CDR3 sequence: CASSSSGELFF. For the CDR3, the DNA is TGTGCCAGCAGCTCATCAGGGGAGCTGTTTTTT.

The chain uses TRBV18 and TRBJ2-6, with 10 bases aligning to TRBD1. The CDR3 loop spans 18 amino acids. Germline CDR1 and CDR2: KGHSH and LQKENI. J was trimmed by 2 bases and V by 8 bases; bases with no gene match: 12. For the CDR3, the DNA is TGTGCCAGCACCGCTCGGGACAGGGGTGGACCTGGGGCCAACGTCCTGACTTTC. Translation gives CASTARDRGGPGANVLTF.

The genes are TRBV15 and TRBJ1-1; no firm D call. The germline V gene has CDR1 LNHNV and CDR2 YYDKDF (reference sequence). CDR3 length: 14 amino acids. The V and J ends lost 0 bases and 4 bases respectively, with 9 bases between them. CDR3 loop: CATSRDGGLTEAFF. The CDR3 DNA reads as TGTGCCACCAGCAGAGATGGAGGTCTCACTGAAGCTTTCTTT.

This clone was recorded only once. V usage is TRBV9 and J usage is TRBJ2-5; 7 bases are shared with TRBD2. Trimming at V came to 4 bases and at J to 2 bases, leaving 11 bases not matched to a gene. CDR1 SGDLS and CDR2 YYNGEE come from the germline V gene. The CDR3 is 16 residues long. CDR3 sequence (DNA): TGTGCCAGCAGCCGCTCACTAGCGAACACACAAGAGACCCAGTACTTC. This codes for CASSRSLANTQETQYF.

The chain couples TRBV5-4 to TRBJ2-7; 10 nucleotides align to TRBD2. This CDR3 contains 20 residues. Trimming cost V 0 bases and J 2 bases; bases outside gene matches: 17. Germline values: CDR1 SGHNT, CDR2 YYREEE (reference sequence). DNA for the CDR3: TGTGCCAGCAGCTTGGGGATAGCGGGAGGTGGGAGGGGCAGGACCTACGAGCAGTACTTC. This encodes CASSLGIAGGGRGRTYEQYF.

The chain links TRBV3-1 (or the pseudogene TRBV3-2) to TRBJ2-1; possible D gene TRBD1, 6 bases. Trimming took 1 base from V and 3 from J, leaving 7 bases between them. In germline, CDR1 is LGHDT, CDR2 YNNKEL (reference sequence). The CDR3 extends over 14 amino acids. Here the CDR3 reads CASSQGTVYNEQFF. The CDR3 coding sequence is TGTGCCAGCAGCCAAGGGACAGTCTACAATGAGCAGTTCTTC.

The genes are TRBV5-4 and TRBJ2-5; 8 bases align to TRBD1. Germline V gene lookup returns CDR1 SGHNT and CDR2 YYREEE (reference sequence). This CDR3 contains 16 residues. The junction had 8 bases not matched to a gene; V was cut back by 0 bases and J by 4 bases. CDR3 region: CASSLVGQDHLETQYF. CDR3 coding DNA: TGTGCCAGCAGCTTGGTGGGACAGGATCACTTAGAGACCCAGTACTTC.

The rearrangement uses TRBV5-4 and TRBJ2-7; TRBD1 agrees at 8 bases. This CDR3 spans 15 amino acids. V was clipped by 0 bases and J by 1 base; unmatched bases: 3. Germline values: CDR1 SGHNT, CDR2 YYREEE (reference sequence). The chain's CDR3 is CASSLAGTGSYEQYF. CDR3 nucleotide sequence: TGTGCCAGCAGCTTGGCCGGGACAGGTTCCTACGAGCAGTACTTC.

The table lists this clone with a count of one. The J gene is TRBJ1-2, the V gene TRBV24-1; 8 bases agree with TRBD1. CDR1 and CDR2 from the germline V gene are KGHDR and SFDVKD. The CDR3 has 16 amino acids. Trimming took 3 bases from V and 4 from J; bases not matched to a gene: 9. Written as DNA, the CDR3 is TGTGCCACCAGTGATCCGGGGGACAGGAGTATCTATGGCTACACCTTC. Its protein product is CATSDPGDRSIYGYTF.

The genes are TRBV7-9 and TRBJ1-2, with 8 bases fitting TRBD1. The V gene end was trimmed by 5 bases and the J gene end by 4 bases; junction bases not matched to a gene: 6. Per the germline V gene, CDR1 is SEHNR and CDR2 is FQNEAQ (reference sequence). The CDR3 consists of 14 residues. CDR3 sequence: CASSRTTGVYGYTF. The DNA of the CDR3 is TGTGCCAGCAGCCGGACGACAGGGGTCTATGGCTACACCTTC.

The chain is built from TRBV28 and TRBJ1-5; unclear D gene. The CDR3 extends over 14 amino acids. From germline, CDR1 is MDHEN and CDR2 SYDVKM. Trimming pared 0 bases from V and 4 bases from J, leaving 7 bases between. The CDR3: CASSLWVVNQPQHF. CDR3 bases: TGTGCCAGCAGTTTATGGGTAGTTAATCAGCCCCAGCATTTT.

The J gene is TRBJ2-1, the V gene TRBV5-1; 8 positions match TRBD1. Unmatched junction bases numbered 5, after V lost 2 bases and J lost 1 base. This CDR3 has 16 residues. CDR1 and CDR2 (germline): SGHRS, YFSETQ. The CDR3, as DNA: TGCGCCAGCAGCTTCCTCCGGGACAGGTCCTACAATGAGCAGTTCTTC. Its protein product is CASSFLRDRSYNEQFF.

This clone was observed a single time. This rearrangement joins TRBV4-2 to TRBJ1-2; D remains ambiguous. From germline, CDR1 is LGHNA and CDR2 YNFKEQ. The V and J ends lost 0 bases and 0 bases respectively, with 8 bases between them. This CDR3 region has 15 residues. CDR3 amino acids: CASSQESSPNYGYTF. The DNA for the CDR3 is TGTGCCAGCAGCCAAGAGAGTAGTCCTAACTATGGCTACACCTTC.